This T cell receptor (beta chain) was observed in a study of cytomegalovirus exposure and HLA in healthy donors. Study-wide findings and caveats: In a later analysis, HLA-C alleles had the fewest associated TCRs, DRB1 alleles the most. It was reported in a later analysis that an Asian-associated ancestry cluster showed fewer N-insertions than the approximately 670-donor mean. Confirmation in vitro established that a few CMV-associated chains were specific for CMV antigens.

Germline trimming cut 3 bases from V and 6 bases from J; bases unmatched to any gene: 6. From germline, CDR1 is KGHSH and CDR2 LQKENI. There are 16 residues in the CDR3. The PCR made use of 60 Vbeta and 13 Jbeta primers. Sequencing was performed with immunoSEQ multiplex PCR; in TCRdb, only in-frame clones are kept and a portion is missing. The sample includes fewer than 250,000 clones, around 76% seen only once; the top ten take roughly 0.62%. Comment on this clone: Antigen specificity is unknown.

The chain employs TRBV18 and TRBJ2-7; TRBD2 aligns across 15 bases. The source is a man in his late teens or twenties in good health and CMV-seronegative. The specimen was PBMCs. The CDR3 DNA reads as TGTGCCAGCTCACCCTCCACGGGACTAGCGGGAGGCGAGCAGTACTTC. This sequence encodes CASSPSTGLAGGEQYF.